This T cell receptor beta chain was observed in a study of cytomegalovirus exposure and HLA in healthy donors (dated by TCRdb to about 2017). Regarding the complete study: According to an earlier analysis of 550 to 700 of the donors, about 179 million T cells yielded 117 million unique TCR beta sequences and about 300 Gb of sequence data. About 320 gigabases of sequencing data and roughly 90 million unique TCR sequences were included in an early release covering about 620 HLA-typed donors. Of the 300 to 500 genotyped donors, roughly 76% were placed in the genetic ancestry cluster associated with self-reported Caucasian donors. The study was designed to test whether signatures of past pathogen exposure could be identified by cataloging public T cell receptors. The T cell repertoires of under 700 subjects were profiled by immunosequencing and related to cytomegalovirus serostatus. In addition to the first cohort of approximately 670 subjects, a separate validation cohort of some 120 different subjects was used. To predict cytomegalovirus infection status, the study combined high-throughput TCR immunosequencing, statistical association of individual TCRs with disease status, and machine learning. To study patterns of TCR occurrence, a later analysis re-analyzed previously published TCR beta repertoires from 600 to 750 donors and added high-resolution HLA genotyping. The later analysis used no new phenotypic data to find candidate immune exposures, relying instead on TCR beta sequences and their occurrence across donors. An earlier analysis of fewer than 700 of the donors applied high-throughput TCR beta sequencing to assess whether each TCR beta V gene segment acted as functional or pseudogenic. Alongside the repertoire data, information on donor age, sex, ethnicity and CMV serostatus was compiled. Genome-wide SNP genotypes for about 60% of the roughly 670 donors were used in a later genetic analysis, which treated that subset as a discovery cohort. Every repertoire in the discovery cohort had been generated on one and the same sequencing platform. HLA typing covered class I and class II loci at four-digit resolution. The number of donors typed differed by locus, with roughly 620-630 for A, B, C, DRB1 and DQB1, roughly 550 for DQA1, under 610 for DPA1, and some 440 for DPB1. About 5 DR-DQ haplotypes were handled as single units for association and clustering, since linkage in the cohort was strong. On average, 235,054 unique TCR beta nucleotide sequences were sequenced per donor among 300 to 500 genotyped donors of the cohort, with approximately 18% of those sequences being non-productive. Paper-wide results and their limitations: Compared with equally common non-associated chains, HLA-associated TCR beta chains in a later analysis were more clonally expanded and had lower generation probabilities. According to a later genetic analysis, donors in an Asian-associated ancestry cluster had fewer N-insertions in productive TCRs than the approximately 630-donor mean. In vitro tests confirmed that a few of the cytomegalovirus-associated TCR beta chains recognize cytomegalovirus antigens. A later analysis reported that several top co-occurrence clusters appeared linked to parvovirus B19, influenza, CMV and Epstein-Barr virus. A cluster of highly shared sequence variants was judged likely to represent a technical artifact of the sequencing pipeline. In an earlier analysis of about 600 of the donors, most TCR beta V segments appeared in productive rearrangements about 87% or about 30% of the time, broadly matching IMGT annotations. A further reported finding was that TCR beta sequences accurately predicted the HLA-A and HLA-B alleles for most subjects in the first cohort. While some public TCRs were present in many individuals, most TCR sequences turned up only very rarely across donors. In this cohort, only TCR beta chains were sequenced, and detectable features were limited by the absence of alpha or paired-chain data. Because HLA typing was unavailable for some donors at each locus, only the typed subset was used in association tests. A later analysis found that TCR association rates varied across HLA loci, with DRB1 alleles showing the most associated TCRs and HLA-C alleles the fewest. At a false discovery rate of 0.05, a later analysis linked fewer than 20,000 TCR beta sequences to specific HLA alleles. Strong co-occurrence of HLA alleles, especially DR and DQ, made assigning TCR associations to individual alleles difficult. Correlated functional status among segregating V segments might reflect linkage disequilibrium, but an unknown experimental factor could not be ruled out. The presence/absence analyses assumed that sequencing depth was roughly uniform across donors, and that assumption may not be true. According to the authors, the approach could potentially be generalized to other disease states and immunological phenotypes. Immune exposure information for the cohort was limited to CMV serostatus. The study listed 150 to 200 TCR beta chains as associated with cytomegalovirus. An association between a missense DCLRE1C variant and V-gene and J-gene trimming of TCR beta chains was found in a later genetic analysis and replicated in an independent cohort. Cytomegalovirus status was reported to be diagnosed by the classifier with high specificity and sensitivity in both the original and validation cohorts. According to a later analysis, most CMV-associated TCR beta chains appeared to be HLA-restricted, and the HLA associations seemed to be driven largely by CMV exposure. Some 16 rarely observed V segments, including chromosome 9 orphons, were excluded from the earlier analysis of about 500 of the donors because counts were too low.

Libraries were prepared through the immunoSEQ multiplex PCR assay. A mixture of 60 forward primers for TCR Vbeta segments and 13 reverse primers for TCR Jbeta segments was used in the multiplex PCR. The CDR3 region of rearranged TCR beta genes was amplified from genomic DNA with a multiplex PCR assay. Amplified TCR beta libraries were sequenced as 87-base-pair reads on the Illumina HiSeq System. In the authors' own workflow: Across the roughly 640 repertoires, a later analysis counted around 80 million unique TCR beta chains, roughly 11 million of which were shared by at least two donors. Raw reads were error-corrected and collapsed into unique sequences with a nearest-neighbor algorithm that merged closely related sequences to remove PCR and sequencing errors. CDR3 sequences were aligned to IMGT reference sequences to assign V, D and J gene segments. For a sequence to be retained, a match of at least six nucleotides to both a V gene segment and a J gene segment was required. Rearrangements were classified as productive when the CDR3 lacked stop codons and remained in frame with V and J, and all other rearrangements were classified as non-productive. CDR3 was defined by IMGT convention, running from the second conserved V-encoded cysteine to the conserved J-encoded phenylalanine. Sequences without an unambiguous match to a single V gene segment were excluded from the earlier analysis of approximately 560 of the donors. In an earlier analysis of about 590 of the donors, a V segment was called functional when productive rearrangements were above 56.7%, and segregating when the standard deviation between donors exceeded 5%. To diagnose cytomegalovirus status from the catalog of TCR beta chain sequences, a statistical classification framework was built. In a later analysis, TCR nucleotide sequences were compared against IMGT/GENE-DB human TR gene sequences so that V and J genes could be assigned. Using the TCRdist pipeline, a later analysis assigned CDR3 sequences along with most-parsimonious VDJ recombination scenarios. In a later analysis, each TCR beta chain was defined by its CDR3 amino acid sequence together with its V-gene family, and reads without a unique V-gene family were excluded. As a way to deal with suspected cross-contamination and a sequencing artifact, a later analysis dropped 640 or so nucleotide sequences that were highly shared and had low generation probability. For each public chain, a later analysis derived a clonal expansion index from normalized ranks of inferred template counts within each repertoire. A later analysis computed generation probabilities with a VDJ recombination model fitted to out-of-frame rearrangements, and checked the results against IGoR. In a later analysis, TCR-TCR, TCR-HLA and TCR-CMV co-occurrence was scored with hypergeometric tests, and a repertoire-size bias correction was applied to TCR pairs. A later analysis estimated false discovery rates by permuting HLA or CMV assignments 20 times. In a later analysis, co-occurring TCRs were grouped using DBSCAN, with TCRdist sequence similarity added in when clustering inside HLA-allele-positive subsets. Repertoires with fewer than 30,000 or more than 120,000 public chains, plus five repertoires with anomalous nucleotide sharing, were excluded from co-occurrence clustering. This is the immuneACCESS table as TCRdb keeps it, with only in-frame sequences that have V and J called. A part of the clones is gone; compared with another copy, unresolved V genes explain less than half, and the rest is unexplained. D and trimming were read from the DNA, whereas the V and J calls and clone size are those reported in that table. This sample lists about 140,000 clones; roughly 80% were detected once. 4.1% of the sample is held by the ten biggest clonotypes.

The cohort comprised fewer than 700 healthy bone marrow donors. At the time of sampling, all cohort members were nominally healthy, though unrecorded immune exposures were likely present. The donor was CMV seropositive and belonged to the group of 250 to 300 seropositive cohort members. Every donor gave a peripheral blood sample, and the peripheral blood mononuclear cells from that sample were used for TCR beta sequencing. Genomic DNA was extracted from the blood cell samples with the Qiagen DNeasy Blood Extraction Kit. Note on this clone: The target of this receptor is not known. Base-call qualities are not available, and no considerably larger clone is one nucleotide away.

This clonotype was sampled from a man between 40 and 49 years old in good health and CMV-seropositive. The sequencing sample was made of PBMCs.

The CDR3 in this case is CASSYSGQGAGYEQYF. The DNA sequence reads TGTGCCAGCAGTTACTCCGGGCAGGGGGCTGGGTACGAGCAGTACTTC. The sequence links TRBV6-5 to TRBJ2-7, and 8 bases in between align with TRBD1. The CDR3 runs 16 residues from the cysteine to the phenylalanine. Only the CDR3 DNA is retained, 48 bases long and in frame from the first base. CDR1 and CDR2 (MNHEY, SVGAGI) derive from the germline V gene. The germline V and J ends show losses of 0 bases and 4 bases respectively, and no gene match explains 8 bases of the junction.